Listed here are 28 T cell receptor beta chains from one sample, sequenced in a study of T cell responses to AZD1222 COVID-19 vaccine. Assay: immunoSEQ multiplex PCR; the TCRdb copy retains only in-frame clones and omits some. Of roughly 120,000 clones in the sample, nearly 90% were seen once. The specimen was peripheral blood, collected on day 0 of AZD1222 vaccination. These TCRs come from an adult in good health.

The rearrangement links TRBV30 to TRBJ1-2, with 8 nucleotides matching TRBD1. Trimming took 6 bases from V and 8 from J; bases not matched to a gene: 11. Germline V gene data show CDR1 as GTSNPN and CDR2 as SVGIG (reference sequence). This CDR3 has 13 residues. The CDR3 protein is CACPRGRGPGYTF. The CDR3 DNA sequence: TGTGCCTGCCCCCGCGGCAGGGGGCCCGGCTACACCTTC.

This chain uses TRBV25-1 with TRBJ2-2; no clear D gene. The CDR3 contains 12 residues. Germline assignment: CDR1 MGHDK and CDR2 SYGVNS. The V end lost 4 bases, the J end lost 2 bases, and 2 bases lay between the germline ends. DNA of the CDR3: TGTGCCAGCAGTGGTAACACCGGGGAGCTGTTTTTT. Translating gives CASSGNTGELFF.

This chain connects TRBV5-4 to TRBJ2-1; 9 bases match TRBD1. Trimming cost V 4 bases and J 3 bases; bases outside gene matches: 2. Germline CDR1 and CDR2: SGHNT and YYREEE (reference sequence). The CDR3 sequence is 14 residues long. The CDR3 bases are TGTGCCAGCAGCCCGGGACAGGGCTACAATGAGCAGTTCTTC. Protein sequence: CASSPGQGYNEQFF.

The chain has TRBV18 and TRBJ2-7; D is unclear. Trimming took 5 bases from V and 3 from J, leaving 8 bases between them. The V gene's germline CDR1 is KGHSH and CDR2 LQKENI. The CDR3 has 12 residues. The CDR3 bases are TGTGCCAGCTCAGAACAGCACTACGAGCAGTACTTC. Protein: CASSEQHYEQYF.

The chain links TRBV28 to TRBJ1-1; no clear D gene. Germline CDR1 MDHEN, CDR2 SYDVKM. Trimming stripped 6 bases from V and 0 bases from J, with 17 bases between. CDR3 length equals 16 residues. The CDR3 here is CASSRSDGQMNTEAFF. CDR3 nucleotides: TGTGCCAGCAGCCGATCAGACGGGCAGATGAACACTGAAGCTTTCTTT. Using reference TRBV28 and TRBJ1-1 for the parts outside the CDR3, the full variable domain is DVKVTQSSRYLVKRTGEKVFLECVQDMDHENMFWYRQDPGLGLRLIYFSYDVKMKEKGDIPEGYSVSREKKERFSLILESASTNQTSMYLCASSRSDGQMNTEAFFGQGTRLTVV.

DNA for the CDR3: TGTGCCAGCAGCGTAGCGTCGGGGGATACGCAGTATTTT. It specifies CASSVASGDTQYF. The J gene is TRBJ2-3, the V gene TRBV9; D perhaps matches TRBD2 (5 bases). Trimming removed 0 bases from V and 6 bases from J, with 8 bases in between. The CDR3 consists of 13 residues. Germline V gene data show CDR1 as SGDLS and CDR2 as YYNGEE.

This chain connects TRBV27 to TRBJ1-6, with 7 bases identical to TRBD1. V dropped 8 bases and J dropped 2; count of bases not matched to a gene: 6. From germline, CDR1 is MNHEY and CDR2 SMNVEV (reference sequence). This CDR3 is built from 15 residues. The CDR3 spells CASRRQGAYNSPLHF. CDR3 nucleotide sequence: TGTGCCAGCCGTAGGCAGGGGGCCTATAATTCACCCCTCCACTTT.

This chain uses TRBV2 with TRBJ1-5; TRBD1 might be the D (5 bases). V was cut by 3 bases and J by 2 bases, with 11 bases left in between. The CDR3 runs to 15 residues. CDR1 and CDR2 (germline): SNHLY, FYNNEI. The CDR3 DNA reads TGTGCCAGCAGTGAGCAGGGAATTCGCAATCAGCCCCAGCATTTT. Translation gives CASSEQGIRNQPQHF.

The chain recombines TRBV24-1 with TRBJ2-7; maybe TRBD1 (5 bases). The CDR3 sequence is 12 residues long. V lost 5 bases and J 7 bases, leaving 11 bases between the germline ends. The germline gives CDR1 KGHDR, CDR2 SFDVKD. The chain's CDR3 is CATSVLREEQYF. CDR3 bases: TGTGCCACCAGTGTTCTCAGGGAAGAGCAGTACTTC.

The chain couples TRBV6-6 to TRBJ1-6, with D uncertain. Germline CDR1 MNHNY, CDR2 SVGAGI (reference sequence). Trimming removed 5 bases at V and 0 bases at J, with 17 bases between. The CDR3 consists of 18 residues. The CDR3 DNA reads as TGTGCCAGCAGTCTTTCCCTCCCCATGAGCTCCTATAATTCACCCCTCCACTTT. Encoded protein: CASSLSLPMSSYNSPLHF.

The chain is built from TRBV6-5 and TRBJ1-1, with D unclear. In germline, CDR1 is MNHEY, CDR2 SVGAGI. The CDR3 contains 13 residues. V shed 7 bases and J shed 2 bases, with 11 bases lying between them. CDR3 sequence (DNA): TGTGCCAGCACCCTCTTGGGAAACACTGAAGCTTTCTTT. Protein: CASTLLGNTEAFF.

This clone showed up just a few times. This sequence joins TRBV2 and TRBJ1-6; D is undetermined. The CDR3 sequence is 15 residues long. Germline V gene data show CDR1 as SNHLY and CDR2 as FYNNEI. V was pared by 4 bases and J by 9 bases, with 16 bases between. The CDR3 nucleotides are TGTGCCAGCAGTGGAGGTGTCACCACGGCTTCACCCCTCCACTTT. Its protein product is CASSGGVTTASPLHF.

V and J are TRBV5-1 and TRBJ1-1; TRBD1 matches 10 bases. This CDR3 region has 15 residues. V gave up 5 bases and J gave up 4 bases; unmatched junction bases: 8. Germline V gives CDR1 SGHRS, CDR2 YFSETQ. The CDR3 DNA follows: TGCGCCAGCAGTTTGTTCCGGGACAGGGGCACTGAAGCTTTCTTT. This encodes CASSLFRDRGTEAFF.

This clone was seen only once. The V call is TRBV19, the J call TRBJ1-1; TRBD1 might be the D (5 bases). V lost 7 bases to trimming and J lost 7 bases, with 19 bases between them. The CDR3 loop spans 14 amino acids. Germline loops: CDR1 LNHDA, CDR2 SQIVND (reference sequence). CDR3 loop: CASKAGPGRGEAFF. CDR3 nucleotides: TGTGCCAGTAAGGCGGGACCAGGGAGGGGTGAAGCTTTCTTT.

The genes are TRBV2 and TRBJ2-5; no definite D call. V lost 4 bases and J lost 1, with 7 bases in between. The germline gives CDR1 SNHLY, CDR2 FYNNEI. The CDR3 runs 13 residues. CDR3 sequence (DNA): TGTGCCAGCAGTGGTGGCCCCCAAGAGACCCAGTACTTC. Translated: CASSGGPQETQYF.

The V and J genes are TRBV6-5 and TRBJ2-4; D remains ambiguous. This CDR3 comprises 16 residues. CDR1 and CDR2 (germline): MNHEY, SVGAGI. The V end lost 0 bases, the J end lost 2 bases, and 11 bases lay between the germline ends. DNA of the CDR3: TGTGCCAGCAGTTACTCGGCGCCCGGAACCAAAAACATTCAGTACTTC. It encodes CASSYSAPGTKNIQYF.

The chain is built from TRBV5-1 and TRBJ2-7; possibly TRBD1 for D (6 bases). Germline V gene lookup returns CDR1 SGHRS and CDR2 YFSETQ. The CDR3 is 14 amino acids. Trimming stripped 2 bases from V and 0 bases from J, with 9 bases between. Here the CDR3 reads CASSFQGSSYEQYF. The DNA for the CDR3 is TGCGCCAGCAGCTTCCAGGGGTCCTCCTACGAGCAGTACTTC. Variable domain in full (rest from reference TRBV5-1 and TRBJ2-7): KAGVTQTPRYLIKTRGQQVTLSCSPISGHRSVSWYQQTPGQGLQFLFEYFSETQRNKGNFPGRFSGRQFSNSRSEMNVSTLELGDSALYLCASSFQGSSYEQYFGPGTRLTVT.

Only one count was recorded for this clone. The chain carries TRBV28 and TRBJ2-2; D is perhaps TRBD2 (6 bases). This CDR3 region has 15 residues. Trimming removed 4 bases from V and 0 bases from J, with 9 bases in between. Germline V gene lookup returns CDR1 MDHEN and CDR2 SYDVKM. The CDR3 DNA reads TGTGCCAGCAGTTCCGGGACTGCGAACACCGGGGAGCTGTTTTTT. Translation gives CASSSGTANTGELFF.

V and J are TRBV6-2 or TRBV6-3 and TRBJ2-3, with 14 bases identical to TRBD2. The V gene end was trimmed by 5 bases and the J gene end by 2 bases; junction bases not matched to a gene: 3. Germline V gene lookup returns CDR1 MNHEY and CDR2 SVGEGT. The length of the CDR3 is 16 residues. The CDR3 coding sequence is TGTGCCAGCAGTCCGGGACTAGCGGGGGCCACAGATACGCAGTATTTT. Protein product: CASSPGLAGATDTQYF.

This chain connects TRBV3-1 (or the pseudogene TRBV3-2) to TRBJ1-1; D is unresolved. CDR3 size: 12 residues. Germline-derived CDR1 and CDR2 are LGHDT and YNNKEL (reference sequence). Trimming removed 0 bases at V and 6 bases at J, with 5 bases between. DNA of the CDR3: TGTGCCAGCAGCCAAGATGGCCCTGAAGCTTTCTTT. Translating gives CASSQDGPEAFF.

The CDR3 sequence: CASSDIGLAGGQTYEQYF. The CDR3 DNA reads as TGTGCCAGCAGTGATATTGGACTAGCGGGGGGGCAAACCTACGAGCAGTACTTC. The genes are TRBV6-1 and TRBJ2-7; TRBD2 aligns across 15 bases. V dropped 3 bases and J dropped 2; count of bases not matched to a gene: 8. Germline V gene sequence: CDR1 MNHNS, CDR2 SASEGT. The CDR3 sequence is 18 residues long.

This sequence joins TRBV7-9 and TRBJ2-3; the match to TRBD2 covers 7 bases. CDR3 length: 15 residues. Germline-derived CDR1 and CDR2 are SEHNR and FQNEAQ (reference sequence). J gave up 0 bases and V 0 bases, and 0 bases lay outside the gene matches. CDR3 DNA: TGTGCCAGCAGCTTAGCGGGAGGGAGCACAGATACGCAGTATTTT. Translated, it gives CASSLAGGSTDTQYF.

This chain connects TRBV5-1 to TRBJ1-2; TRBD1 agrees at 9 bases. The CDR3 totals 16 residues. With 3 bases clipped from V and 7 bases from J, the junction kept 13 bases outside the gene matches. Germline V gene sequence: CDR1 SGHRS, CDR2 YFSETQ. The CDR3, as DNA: TGCGCCAGCAGCTCACTACCTTCGGACAGGGGAATTGGCTACACCTTC. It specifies CASSSLPSDRGIGYTF.

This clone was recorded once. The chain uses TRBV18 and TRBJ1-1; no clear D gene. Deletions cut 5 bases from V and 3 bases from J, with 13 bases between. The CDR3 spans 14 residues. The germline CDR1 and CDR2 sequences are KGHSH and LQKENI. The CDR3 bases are TGTGCCAGCTCAGACACCCGTGGGGACACTGAAGCTTTCTTT. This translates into CASSDTRGDTEAFF. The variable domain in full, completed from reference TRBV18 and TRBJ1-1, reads NAGVMQNPRHLVRRRGQEARLRCSPMKGHSHVYWYRQLPEEGLKFMVYLQKENIIDESGMPKERFSAEFPKEGPSILRIQQVVRGDSAAYFCASSDTRGDTEAFFGQGTRLTVV.

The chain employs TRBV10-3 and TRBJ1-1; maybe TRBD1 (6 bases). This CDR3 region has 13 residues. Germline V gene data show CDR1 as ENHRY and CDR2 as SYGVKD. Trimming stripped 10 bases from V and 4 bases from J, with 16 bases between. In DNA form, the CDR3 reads TGTGCCACCGTACAGGGAGACACCACTGAAGCTTTCTTT. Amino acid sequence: CATVQGDTTEAFF.

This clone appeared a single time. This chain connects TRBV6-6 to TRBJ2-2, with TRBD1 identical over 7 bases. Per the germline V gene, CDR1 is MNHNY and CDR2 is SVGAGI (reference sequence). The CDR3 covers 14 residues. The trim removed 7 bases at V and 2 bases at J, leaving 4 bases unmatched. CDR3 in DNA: TGTGCCAGCATCGCAGGGGGAAACACCGGGGAGCTGTTTTTT. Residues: CASIAGGNTGELFF.

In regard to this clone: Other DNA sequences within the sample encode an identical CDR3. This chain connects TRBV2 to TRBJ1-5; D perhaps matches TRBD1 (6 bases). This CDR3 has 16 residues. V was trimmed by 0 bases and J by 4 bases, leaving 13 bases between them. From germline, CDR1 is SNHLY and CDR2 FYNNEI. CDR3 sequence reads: CASSEAGGGGNQPQHF. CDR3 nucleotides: TGTGCCAGCAGTGAAGCGGGAGGGGGGGGGAATCAGCCCCAGCATTTT.

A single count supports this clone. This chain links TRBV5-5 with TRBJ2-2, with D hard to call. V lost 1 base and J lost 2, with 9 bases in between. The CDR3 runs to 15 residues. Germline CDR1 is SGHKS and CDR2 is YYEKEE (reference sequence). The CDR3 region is CASSLMWTNTGELFF. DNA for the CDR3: TGTGCCAGCAGCTTGATGTGGACCAACACCGGGGAGCTGTTTTTT.